The next 9 T cell receptor beta chains were all read from a single sample in a study of cytomegalovirus exposure and HLA in healthy donors. Sequencing was performed with immunoSEQ multiplex PCR; in TCRdb, only in-frame clones are kept and a portion is missing. The sample has roughly 350,000 clones; 75% to 90% are singletons. Sequenced: PBMCs. The receptors originated from a woman between 18 and 29 years old in good health and CMV-seronegative.

The V and J genes are TRBV6-1 and TRBJ1-4; 8 positions agree with TRBD1. CDR3 length: 14 amino acids. Germline CDR1 reads MNHNS; CDR2 reads SASEGT. After removal of 5 bases from V and 7 bases from J, the junction contained 6 bases not matched to a gene. CDR3 DNA: TGTGCCAGCAGTCCTCAGGGGGCCAGTGAAAAACTGTTTTTT. Translation gives CASSPQGASEKLFF.

This rearrangement joins TRBV9 to TRBJ2-1, with TRBD2 matching 11 bases. The CDR3 is 16 amino acids. Per germline, CDR1 SGDLS and CDR2 YYNGEE. V was clipped by 4 bases and J by 8 bases; unmatched bases: 11. The CDR3 region has the DNA TGTGCCAGCAGCACCCGACTAGCGGGGATCGTCGATGAGCAGTTCTTC. It is translated as CASSTRLAGIVDEQFF.

The chain employs TRBV4-2 and TRBJ1-2, with 8 bases aligning to TRBD1. The CDR3 contains 15 residues. Germline loops: CDR1 LGHNA, CDR2 YNFKEQ. J was trimmed by 1 base and V by 0 bases; bases with no gene match: 1. Written as DNA, the CDR3 is TGTGCCAGCAGCCAAGAACAGGGGGTTAACTATGGCTACACCTTC. Translated, it gives CASSQEQGVNYGYTF.

This clone came up a few times. The rearrangement links TRBV5-1 to TRBJ1-2; D not resolved. CDR3 length: 15 residues. Per the germline V gene, CDR1 is SGHRS and CDR2 is YFSETQ. The V gene lost 4 bases and the J gene lost 4 bases, with 17 bases spanning the gap. The CDR3 loop reads CASSRTGEGSYGYTF. CDR3 DNA: TGCGCCAGCAGCAGAACCGGGGAGGGTAGCTATGGCTACACCTTC. The full variable domain, its missing parts supplied by reference TRBV5-1 and TRBJ1-2, is KAGVTQTPRYLIKTRGQQVTLSCSPISGHRSVSWYQQTPGQGLQFLFEYFSETQRNKGNFPGRFSGRQFSNSRSEMNVSTLELGDSALYLCASSRTGEGSYGYTFGSGTRLTVV.

CDR3 sequence: CASSQAPQGAHGNTIYF. The DNA for the CDR3 is TGCGCCAGCAGCCAAGCCCCACAGGGGGCTCATGGAAACACCATATATTTT. The chain links TRBV4-3 to TRBJ1-3; 9 bases fit TRBD1. In germline, CDR1 is LGHNA, CDR2 YSLEER. V lost 1 base and J lost 3; bases outside the gene matches: 7. The CDR3 is made up of 17 amino acids.

The V gene is TRBV14, the J gene TRBJ2-1; 9 nucleotides align to TRBD1. The V gene's germline CDR1 is SGHDN and CDR2 FVKESK. Trimming cost V 2 bases and J 3 bases; bases outside gene matches: 2. This CDR3 region has 15 residues. In DNA form, the CDR3 reads TGTGCCAGCAGCCAAACAGGGGGCCTCTACAATGAGCAGTTCTTC. Residues: CASSQTGGLYNEQFF.

The rearrangement joins TRBV15 to TRBJ2-6, with D unclear. Germline lookup yields CDR1 LNHNV and CDR2 YYDKDF (reference sequence). Trimming shortened V by 7 bases and J by 1 base, and 5 bases separated the two germline ends. The CDR3 sequence is 13 residues long. CDR3 in DNA: TGTGCCACCACCCCATCTGGGGCCAACGTCCTGACTTTC. As protein: CATTPSGANVLTF.

J is TRBJ1-5 and V is TRBV5-8, with 8 positions matching TRBD1. J was trimmed by 2 bases and V by 4 bases; bases with no gene match: 2. The CDR3 is 14 amino acids. Germline lookup yields CDR1 SGHTS and CDR2 YDEGEE. CDR3 residues: CASSKGQGNQPQHF. CDR3 DNA sequence: TGTGCCAGCAGCAAGGGACAGGGCAATCAGCCCCAGCATTTT. Based on the CDR3 plus reference TRBV5-8 and TRBJ1-5, the full variable domain is EAGVTQSPTHLIKTRGQQATLRCSPISGHTSVYWYQQALGLGLQFLLWYDEGEERNRGNFPPRFSGRQFPNYSSELNVNALELEDSALYLCASSKGQGNQPQHFGDGTRLSIL.

In DNA, the CDR3 is TGTGCCAGCAGCTTAGACAGACAGAAAAACATTCAGTACTTC. This sequence encodes CASSLDRQKNIQYF. The V gene is TRBV7-9, the J gene TRBJ2-4, with D possibly matching TRBD1 (5 bases). The germline V gene encodes CDR1 SEHNR and CDR2 FQNEAQ (reference sequence). The CDR3 extends over 14 amino acids. Trimming took 1 base from V and 4 from J, leaving 8 bases between them.